Following are 20 T cell receptor beta chains from one sample sequenced in a study of shared clonotypes between healthy human individuals. Produced via immunoSEQ multiplex PCR; TCRdb's table is partial and in-frame only. The sample lists approximately 1.5 million clones, about 98% occurring once. The sample was naive CD4+ T cells sorted from blood. Documented subset: CD45RA+ positively selected. These receptors were collected from a man in his thirties or forties in good health.

The gene calls are TRBV5-5 and TRBJ2-7; D is unresolved. Trimming removed 0 bases at V and 6 bases at J, with 10 bases between. The CDR3 has 13 residues. Germline lookup yields CDR1 SGHKS and CDR2 YYEKEE (reference sequence). CDR3 bases: TGTGCCAGCAGCTTGGCCGGCACCGCCGAGCAGTACTTC. It translates to CASSLAGTAEQYF.

The chain has TRBV27 and TRBJ1-5; the D gene is possibly TRBD1 (6 bases). Germline CDR1 reads MNHEY; CDR2 reads SMNVEV (reference sequence). CDR3 length: 15 residues. Trimming removed 3 bases from V and 0 bases from J, with 9 bases in between. DNA for the CDR3: TGTGCCAGCAGTTTGGACAGAAATAGCAATCAGCCCCAGCATTTT. Translated, it gives CASSLDRNSNQPQHF.

The chain combines TRBV5-8 with TRBJ2-7; tentatively, D is TRBD2 (6 bases). The CDR3 spans 12 residues. V was shortened by 3 bases and J by 4 bases, with 8 bases between the two germline ends. Germline V gene lookup returns CDR1 SGHTS and CDR2 YDEGEE. In nucleotides, the CDR3 is TGTGCCAGCAGCTGGGACTGGTACGAGCAGTACTTC. This translates into CASSWDWYEQYF.

The chain recombines TRBV6-4 with TRBJ1-1; D remains unclear. The CDR3 totals 13 residues. V lost 6 bases, J lost 1 base, and 9 bases lay in between. Germline CDR1 and CDR2: MRHNA and SNTAGT. CDR3 in DNA: TGTGCCAGCAGGAAGGGCTGGAACACTGAAGCTTTCTTT. The encoded protein is CASRKGWNTEAFF.

The CDR3 DNA follows: TGTGCCAGCAGGTCCGGGACGGACACTGAAGCTTTCTTT. Translated, it gives CASRSGTDTEAFF. The chain links TRBV28 to TRBJ1-1, with a weak D call TRBD1 (5 bases). From germline, CDR1 is MDHEN and CDR2 SYDVKM. The CDR3 covers 13 residues. Trimming left V 6 bases short and J 3 bases short, with 11 bases between.

This chain joins TRBV5-7 and TRBJ1-1, with D unclear. TRBV5-7 is recorded as an ORF, its role being uncertain. This CDR3 region has 12 residues. V shed 0 bases and J shed 1 base, with 1 base lying between them. CDR3 protein: CASSLANTEAFF. DNA of the CDR3: TGTGCCAGCAGCTTGGCGAACACTGAAGCTTTCTTT.

The genes are TRBV19 and TRBJ2-7, with 9 nucleotides matching TRBD1. This CDR3 is 14 amino acids long. CDR1 and CDR2 (germline): LNHDA, SQIVND (reference sequence). The junction had 4 bases not matched to a gene; V was cut back by 3 bases and J by 4 bases. The CDR3 spells CASSITGGDYEQYF. In nucleotides, the CDR3 is TGTGCCAGTAGTATTACAGGGGGCGATTACGAGCAGTACTTC.

Notes on this clone: One end of the junction varies from germline; a read error may be responsible. The chain carries TRBV5-1 and TRBJ2-7; no clear D. From germline, CDR1 is SGHRS and CDR2 YFSETQ. This CDR3 is built from 13 residues. The CDR3 DNA follows: TGCGCCAGCAGCTTCTTGCGCTCCGACGAGCAGTACTTC. The encoded protein is CASSFLRSDEQYF.

The rearrangement uses TRBV4-2 and TRBJ1-5; D may be TRBD1 (5 bases). Trimming stripped 0 bases from V and 2 bases from J, with 8 bases between. The length of the CDR3 is 15 residues. Germline assignment: CDR1 LGHNA and CDR2 YNFKEQ. The CDR3 nucleotides read TGTGCCAGCAGCCAAGATCCCAGGGGCAATCAGCCCCAGCATTTT. Amino acid sequence: CASSQDPRGNQPQHF.

This chain joins TRBV19 and TRBJ1-2; 9 bases agree with TRBD1. There are 16 residues in the CDR3. After removal of 4 bases from V and 4 bases from J, the junction contained 10 bases not matched to a gene. Germline loops: CDR1 LNHDA, CDR2 SQIVND (reference sequence). The CDR3 loop is CASSKFPGTGTYGYTF. For the CDR3, the DNA is TGTGCCAGTAGTAAATTTCCCGGGACAGGGACCTATGGCTACACCTTC.

As concerns this clone: No DNA is shown, since the ends of the CDR3 on it are uncertain; the CDR3 is the one TCRdb lists. The CDR3 loop is CASILAGQGKLFF. This sequence joins TRBV28 and TRBJ1-4; the DNA was not used to check the table's D call, TRBD1. Germline loops: CDR1 MDHEN, CDR2 SYDVKM. With termini counted, the CDR3 has 13 amino acids.

V is TRBV18 and J is TRBJ2-3; possibly TRBD2 for D (6 bases). The V gene lost 5 bases and the J gene lost 8 bases, with 14 bases spanning the gap. CDR3 length equals 13 residues. Germline V lookup: CDR1 KGHSH, CDR2 LQKENI. In DNA, the CDR3 is TGTGCCAGCTCATCTGGACTATCCGGTACGCAGTATTTT. Translated, it gives CASSSGLSGTQYF.

The rearrangement links TRBV5-1 to TRBJ2-7; D perhaps matches TRBD1 (6 bases). The CDR3 contains 15 residues. V lost 0 bases and J 5 bases, leaving 15 bases between the germline ends. From germline, CDR1 is SGHRS and CDR2 YFSETQ. The CDR3 loop reads CASSLGVRGAHEQYF. The CDR3 DNA follows: TGCGCCAGCAGCTTGGGAGTCAGGGGTGCCCACGAGCAGTACTTC.

The rearrangement uses TRBV11-2 and TRBJ1-3, with 7 bases matching TRBD1. Germline V lookup: CDR1 SGHAT, CDR2 FQNNGV. This CDR3 is 14 amino acids long. V was clipped by 3 bases and J by 1 base; unmatched bases: 0. CDR3 region: CASSLTGSGNTIYF. In DNA form, the CDR3 reads TGTGCCAGCAGCTTGACAGGGTCTGGAAACACCATATATTTT. The variable domain in full, completed from reference TRBV11-2 and TRBJ1-3, reads EAGVAQSPRYKIIEKRQSVAFWCNPISGHATLYWYQQILGQGPKLLIQFQNNGVVDDSQLPKDRFSAERLKGVDSTLKIQPAKLEDSAVYLCASSLTGSGNTIYFGEGSWLTVV.

Concerning this clone: Other DNA sequences in this sample translate to the same CDR3. J is TRBJ1-1 and V is TRBV28, with D possibly matching TRBD1 (5 bases). CDR1 is MDHEN and CDR2 is SYDVKM in the germline V gene. This CDR3 contains 13 residues. The V end was cut by 3 bases, the J end by 4 bases, with 9 bases between. The CDR3 here is CASSLGGFTEAFF. CDR3 coding DNA: TGTGCCAGCAGTTTGGGGGGATTCACTGAAGCTTTCTTT.

The chain links TRBV4-1 to TRBJ2-5, with 10 bases identical to TRBD1. V was clipped by 2 bases and J by 5 bases; unmatched bases: 8. In germline, CDR1 is MGHRA, CDR2 YSYEKL. This CDR3 contains 16 residues. CDR3 sequence reads: CASSQSTGGASETQYF. The DNA of the CDR3 is TGCGCCAGCAGCCAATCGACAGGGGGCGCTTCGGAGACCCAGTACTTC.

The chain uses TRBV5-1 and TRBJ2-3, with D possibly TRBD2 on 7 matching bases. With 3 bases removed from V and 6 bases from J, the gap between germline ends came to 14 bases. Germline-derived CDR1 and CDR2 are SGHRS and YFSETQ. This CDR3 spans 14 amino acids. The DNA for the CDR3 is TGCGCCAGCAGCTGGACAGCGGGATCCGATACGCAGTATTTT. Encoded protein: CASSWTAGSDTQYF. The full variable domain, in which reference TRBV5-1 and TRBJ2-3 provide the parts outside the CDR3, is KAGVTQTPRYLIKTRGQQVTLSCSPISGHRSVSWYQQTPGQGLQFLFEYFSETQRNKGNFPGRFSGRQFSNSRSEMNVSTLELGDSALYLCASSWTAGSDTQYFGPGTRLTVL.

The chain couples TRBV5-6 to TRBJ2-2; the D gene is possibly TRBD2 (6 bases). Germline CDR1 is SGHDT and CDR2 is YYEEEE. V dropped 4 bases and J dropped 5 bases, with 21 bases sitting between them. The CDR3 runs 17 residues. The CDR3 protein is CASSPAIMGRGTGELFF. DNA for the CDR3: TGTGCCAGCAGCCCCGCTATAATGGGACGGGGGACCGGGGAGCTGTTTTTT.

The V gene is TRBV7-2, the J gene TRBJ1-1; D ambiguous. The V and J ends lost 5 bases and 1 base respectively, with 11 bases between them. Germline assignment: CDR1 SGHTA and CDR2 FQGNSA. The CDR3 length is 14 residues. CDR3 sequence (DNA): TGTGCCAGCAGCCGCGTGGGAGGGAACACTGAAGCTTTCTTT. It translates to CASSRVGGNTEAFF.

This sequence joins TRBV5-1 and TRBJ2-2; TRBD2 matches at 15 bases. The junction had 15 bases not matched to a gene; V was cut back by 0 bases and J by 6 bases. The V gene's germline CDR1 is SGHRS and CDR2 YFSETQ. The length of the CDR3 is 21 residues. Here the CDR3 DNA reads TGCGCCAGCAGCTTGGGAAGGACTAGCGGGAGGGCCGATTCCCCCCCCGGGGAGCTGTTTTTT. Its translation is CASSLGRTSGRADSPPGELFF.